This TCR beta chain was sequenced in a study of OX40 agonist ivuxolimab in advanced cancers. Sequenced by immunoSEQ multiplex PCR; TCRdb stores in-frame clones only, minus some. The table lists 65,000 to 80,000 clones, about nine tenths of them singletons. Germline lookup yields CDR1 SEHNR and CDR2 FQNEAQ (reference sequence). Trimming removed 0 bases at V and 1 base at J, with 9 bases between. CDR3 length: 16 amino acids. The TCR originated in an adult with an advanced solid tumor such as melanoma, head and neck, liver or kidney cancer. Here the sequenced sample was CD4+ or CD8+ T cells sorted from blood, taken in a trial of the OX40 agonist ivuxolimab. The rearrangement joins TRBV7-9 to TRBJ2-2; no clear D gene. The CDR3 is CASSLAATKNTGELFF. CDR3 bases: TGTGCCAGCAGCTTAGCTGCGACCAAGAACACCGGGGAGCTGTTTTTT.